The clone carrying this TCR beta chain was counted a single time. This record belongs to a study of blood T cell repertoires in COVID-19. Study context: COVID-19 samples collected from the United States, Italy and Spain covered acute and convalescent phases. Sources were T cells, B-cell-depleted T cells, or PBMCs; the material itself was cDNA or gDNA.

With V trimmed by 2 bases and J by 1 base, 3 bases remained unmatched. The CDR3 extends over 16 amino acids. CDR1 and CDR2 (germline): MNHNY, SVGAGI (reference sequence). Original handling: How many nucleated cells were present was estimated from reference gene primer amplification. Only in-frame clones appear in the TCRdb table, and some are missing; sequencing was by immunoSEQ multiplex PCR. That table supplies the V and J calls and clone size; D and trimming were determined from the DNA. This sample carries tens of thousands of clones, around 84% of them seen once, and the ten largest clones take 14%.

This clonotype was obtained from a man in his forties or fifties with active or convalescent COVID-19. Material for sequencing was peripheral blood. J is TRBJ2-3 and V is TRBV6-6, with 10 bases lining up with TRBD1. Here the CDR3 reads CASSYPTGGGTDTQYF. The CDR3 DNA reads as TGTGCCAGCAGTTACCCGACAGGGGGCGGCACAGATACGCAGTATTTT.